Each of the 19 T cell receptor beta chains below was sequenced from the same sample in a study of CD8 T cells in Susac syndrome. With random hexamers, 0.5 to 1 ug RNA was reverse transcribed. TCRdb passed the immunoSEQ multiplex PCR reads through MiXCR, listing each CDR3 protein once. The sample shows some 160,000 distinct CDR3 sequences, around 96% of them seen only once. Source material: CD8+ T cells from PBMCs. These receptors were collected from a human donor with multiple sclerosis.

This clonotype has only one observation. The chain joins TRBV27 to TRBJ1-2; 8 nucleotides agree with TRBD1. V gave up 5 bases and J gave up 0 bases; unmatched junction bases: 5. CDR3 length: 15 residues. Germline assignment: CDR1 MNHEY and CDR2 SMNVEV (reference sequence). CDR3 protein: CASSVTGGANYGYTF. The CDR3 DNA follows: TGTGCCAGCAGTGTAACAGGGGGAGCTAACTATGGCTACACCTTC.

The chain couples TRBV5-4 to TRBJ2-1; D gene unclear. The CDR3 contains 16 residues. Trimming stripped 0 bases from V and 4 bases from J, with 14 bases between. Germline V lookup: CDR1 SGHNT, CDR2 YYREEE (reference sequence). The CDR3: CASSLDGLVEYNEQFF. In nucleotides, the CDR3 is TGTGCCAGCAGCTTGGACGGGCTAGTGGAGTACAATGAGCAGTTCTTC.

This chain connects TRBV7-6 to TRBJ2-1; 8 bases align to TRBD2. CDR1 SGHVS and CDR2 FNYEAQ come from the germline V gene. The CDR3 covers 16 residues. V trimming: 3 bases; J trimming: 5 bases; junction bases outside the gene matches: 9. The CDR3 DNA reads as TGTGCCAGCAGCTTGCTAATAGCGGGACCTAACAATGAGCAGTTCTTC. Amino acid sequence: CASSLLIAGPNNEQFF. The whole variable domain, filled in from reference TRBV7-6 and TRBJ2-1, reads GAGVSQSPRYKVTKRGQDVALRCDPISGHVSLYWYRQALGQGPEFLTYFNYEAQQDKSGLPNDRFSAERPEGSISTLTIQRTEQRDSAMYRCASSLLIAGPNNEQFFGPGTRLTVL.

The CDR3 sequence is CASSLGLENWSNYGYTF. CDR3 bases: TGTGCCAGCAGCTTGGGGTTGGAAAACTGGTCTAACTATGGCTACACCTTC. The J gene is TRBJ1-2, the V gene TRBV5-6, with D unclear. Germline assignment: CDR1 SGHDT and CDR2 YYEEEE. Trimming stripped 0 bases from V and 0 bases from J, with 15 bases between. There are 17 residues in the CDR3.

The V gene is TRBV29-1, the J gene TRBJ2-1, with D possibly TRBD1 on 5 matching bases. CDR1 SQVTM and CDR2 ANQGSEA come from the germline V gene. V lost 7 bases, J lost 7 bases, and 14 bases lay in between. This CDR3 comprises 12 residues. The CDR3 here is CSALTVKNEQFF. The DNA for the CDR3 is TGCAGCGCCCTGACAGTGAAGAATGAGCAGTTCTTC.

V gene TRBV7-9 combines with J gene TRBJ2-7; D is uncertain. The germline V and J ends were trimmed by 5 bases and 3 bases, with 5 bases remaining between them. The CDR3 loop spans 11 amino acids. CDR1 and CDR2 (germline): SEHNR, FQNEAQ (reference sequence). The CDR3 DNA is TGTGCCAGCAGCCCCAACTACGAGCAGTACTTC. Its protein is CASSPNYEQYF.

The rearrangement links TRBV1 to TRBJ2-5; the D call TRBD2 from the table was never checked on the DNA. TRBV1 is annotated as a pseudogene. This CDR3 comprises 18 residues. CDR3 sequence (DNA): TGCACCAGCAGCCAAGAACCCCAGCGGGGGAACCCGCAAGAGACCCAGTACTTC. Translated, it gives CTSSQEPQRGNPQETQYF.

The chain links TRBV20-1 to TRBJ2-6, with D uncertain. V was trimmed by 5 bases and J by 0 bases, leaving 2 bases between them. The germline CDR1 and CDR2 sequences are DFQATT and SNEGSKA (reference sequence). The CDR3 has 12 residues. The CDR3 nucleotides are TGCAGTGCTGACTCTGGGGCCAACGTCCTGACTTTC. Its translation: CSADSGANVLTF.

V usage is TRBV3-1 and J usage is TRBJ2-1; 8 nucleotides line up with TRBD2. Germline V gene data show CDR1 as LGHDT and CDR2 as YNNKEL (reference sequence). V shed 0 bases and J 7 bases; nucleotides not matched to a gene: 8. The CDR3 loop spans 16 amino acids. The CDR3 loop is CASSQDLSGGLNEQFF. The DNA of the CDR3 is TGTGCCAGCAGCCAAGATCTAAGCGGGGGTCTAAATGAGCAGTTCTTC.

The chain has TRBV5-6 and TRBJ2-7; TRBD2 matches 7 bases. The ends lost 4 bases at V and 5 bases at J; junction bases unmatched: 15. This CDR3 is built from 16 residues. Germline values: CDR1 SGHDT, CDR2 YYEEEE. This chain's CDR3 is CASSILTSARRDEQYF. The CDR3 DNA follows: TGTGCCAGCAGCATACTTACTAGCGCCCGTAGGGACGAGCAGTACTTC.

The chain has TRBV7-6 and TRBJ1-1; D call uncertain. Deletions cut 5 bases from V and 3 bases from J, with 19 bases between. CDR3 length: 16 amino acids. Germline V lookup: CDR1 SGHVS, CDR2 FNYEAQ. The CDR3 DNA follows: TGTGCCAGCAGCCCCCGGGAATCGATATTTCACACTGAAGCTTTCTTT. Translated: CASSPRESIFHTEAFF.

The chain is built from TRBV27 and TRBJ2-4; D not resolved. The CDR3 covers 12 residues. The V and J ends lost 5 bases and 4 bases respectively, with 6 bases between them. From germline, CDR1 is MNHEY and CDR2 SMNVEV (reference sequence). CDR3 bases: TGTGCCAGCAGTGTCAAAAAAAACATTCAGTACTTC. As protein: CASSVKKNIQYF.

This chain connects TRBV28 to TRBJ2-3; 8 nucleotides line up with TRBD2. This CDR3 has 15 amino acids. Germline CDR1 and CDR2: MDHEN and SYDVKM. V dropped 6 bases and J dropped 5; count of bases not matched to a gene: 10. The CDR3 DNA reads TGTGCCAGCAGACTCAGCGGGAGTTCCGGAGATACGCAGTATTTT. This codes for CASRLSGSSGDTQYF.

This rearrangement joins TRBV20-1 to TRBJ1-5; unclear D gene. The V gene lost 3 bases and the J gene lost 0 bases, with 9 bases spanning the gap. The CDR3 runs to 14 residues. CDR1 and CDR2 from the germline V gene are DFQATT and SNEGSKA (reference sequence). The CDR3 is CSASSLNSNQPQHF. The CDR3 DNA sequence: TGCAGTGCTAGCTCACTCAATAGCAATCAGCCCCAGCATTTT.

DNA of the CDR3: TGTGCCAGCAGCTTGGAACAGGCATACACAGATACGCAGTATTTT. Its translation: CASSLEQAYTDTQYF. The chain is built from TRBV5-4 and TRBJ2-3; weak D call: TRBD1 (5 bases). The CDR3 is 15 amino acids. Germline CDR1 reads SGHNT; CDR2 reads YYREEE (reference sequence). Trimming left V 0 bases short and J 2 bases short, with 10 bases between.

The V gene is TRBV19, the J gene TRBJ2-2; D gene uncertain. This CDR3 has 12 residues. Germline V lookup: CDR1 LNHDA, CDR2 SQIVND (reference sequence). V was shortened by 3 bases and J by 3 bases, with 2 bases between the two germline ends. Written as DNA, the CDR3 is TGTGCCAGTAGTATGTACACCGGGGAGCTGTTTTTT. Protein: CASSMYTGELFF.

The chain carries TRBV29-1 and TRBJ2-3; D unresolved. The CDR3 sequence is 13 residues long. Germline V gives CDR1 SQVTM, CDR2 ANQGSEA. V was trimmed by 5 bases and J by 2 bases, leaving 11 bases between them. CDR3 residues: CSVCIDPTDTQYF. CDR3 sequence (DNA): TGCAGCGTTTGTATTGACCCCACAGATACGCAGTATTTT.

The chain couples TRBV19 to TRBJ2-5, with TRBD2 identical over 7 bases. Germline CDR1 is LNHDA and CDR2 is SQIVND (reference sequence). With 5 bases clipped from V and 5 bases from J, the junction kept 5 bases outside the gene matches. This CDR3 has 13 residues. CDR3 loop: CASSASGVETQYF. CDR3 in DNA: TGTGCCAGTAGTGCGAGCGGGGTTGAGACCCAGTACTTC. Based on the CDR3 plus reference TRBV19 and TRBJ2-5, the full variable domain is DGGITQSPKYLFRKEGQNVTLSCEQNLNHDAMYWYRQDPGQGLRLIYYSQIVNDFQKGDIAEGYSVSREKKESFPLTVTSAQKNPTAFYLCASSASGVETQYFGPGTRLLVL.

This chain uses TRBV9 with TRBJ2-7; TRBD2 is a possible D gene (6 bases). Germline V gene data show CDR1 as SGDLS and CDR2 as YYNGEE. This CDR3 is 14 amino acids long. V gave up 4 bases and J gave up 0 bases, with 11 bases separating them. CDR3 region: CASSPLTSSYEQYF. The CDR3 nucleotides read TGTGCCAGCAGCCCCTTGACTAGCTCCTACGAGCAGTACTTC.